The TCR beta chain under discussion was sequenced for a study of blood T cell repertoires in COVID-19. Study in general: Samples of COVID-19 (acute and convalescent) were obtained from the United States, Italy and Spain. Sources were T cells, B-cell-depleted T cells, or PBMCs; the material itself was cDNA or gDNA.

Unmatched junction bases numbered 13, after V lost 11 bases and J lost 4 bases. The CDR3 length is 15 residues. Per germline, CDR1 MNHEY and CDR2 SVGAGI. Original analysis: Amplifying reference gene primers gave estimates of nucleated cell counts. TCRdb's copy holds only in-frame clones and misses some; the assay was immunoSEQ multiplex PCR. V and J calls plus clone size are reproduced from that table; the DNA served to infer D and trimming. The top ten hold roughly 3.1% of the sample, which has fewer than 300,000 clones, less than 85% seen once. Sequencing input: peripheral blood. The clonotype comes from a woman aged 18-29 years with acute or convalescent COVID-19. This chain connects TRBV6-5 to TRBJ2-3; TRBD2 matches 9 bases. The CDR3 DNA sequence: TGTGCCTCCGGGCGAGCGGGAGGCGGGGCAGATACGCAGTATTTT. The encoded protein is CASGRAGGGADTQYF.